This entry lists 19 T cell receptor beta chains sequenced from one sample in a study of CD8 T cells in ankylosing spondylitis. Regarding the study as a whole: Typical of ankylosing spondylitis blood, it appeared, was a TCR beta motif of about eight highly homologous variants.

Their cognate antigens are unknown. TCRdb re-analysed the 5' RACE reads in MiXCR, keeping a single row per CDR3 protein. This sample has about 800,000 distinct CDR3 sequences; approximately 12% occur once, and the top ten carry roughly 0.51%. Sequenced: blood, either unsorted or a sorted T cell fraction (not recorded which). The receptors stem from a male donor with ankylosing spondylitis.

This clonotype has only a few counts. The chain recombines TRBV10-3 with TRBJ1-3; D unresolved. CDR1 and CDR2 (germline): ENHRY, SYGVKD. Deletions cut 0 bases from V and 0 bases from J, with 15 bases between. The CDR3 runs 18 residues. CDR3 amino acids: CAISESIGIALSGNTIYF. CDR3 DNA: TGTGCCATCAGTGAGTCTATAGGAATAGCTCTCTCTGGAAACACCATATATTTT.

This clonotype was seen more than once but under ten times. This chain uses TRBV5-1 with TRBJ1-2; TRBD1 might be the D (5 bases). Germline values: CDR1 SGHRS, CDR2 YFSETQ. This CDR3 is 14 amino acids long. V lost 4 bases and J lost 8, with 18 bases in between. Here the CDR3 reads CASSPGTPEEGYTF. The CDR3, as DNA: TGCGCCAGCAGCCCCGGGACCCCCGAGGAAGGCTACACCTTC.

This chain connects TRBV11-2 to TRBJ2-1; the D gene is possibly TRBD1 (7 bases). Deletions cut 1 base from V and 8 bases from J, with 24 bases between. CDR3 length: 18 amino acids. The germline CDR1 and CDR2 sequences are SGHAT and FQNNGV. In DNA, the CDR3 is TGTGCCAGCAGCTTAGTCTGGAGGGGGCCCCCGATGGGTCATGAGCAGTTCTTC. This translates into CASSLVWRGPPMGHEQFF.

This clonotype appeared a few times. The rearrangement links TRBV6-1 to TRBJ2-7; the D gene is possibly TRBD1 (5 bases). The V gene's germline CDR1 is MNHNS and CDR2 SASEGT. This CDR3 is 13 amino acids long. The V gene lost 6 bases and the J gene lost 3 bases, with 12 bases spanning the gap. In DNA, the CDR3 is TGTGCCAGCAGCCTACAGGTTTACTACGAGCAGTACTTC. Residues: CASSLQVYYEQYF.

The V and J genes are TRBV20-1 and TRBJ2-2; D assignment may be TRBD1 or TRBD2 (6 bases each). V was shortened by 2 bases and J by 4 bases, with 11 bases between the two germline ends. Germline assignment: CDR1 DFQATT and CDR2 SNEGSKA (reference sequence). CDR3 length equals 14 residues. CDR3 residues: CSARRRGSTGELFF. CDR3 in DNA: TGCAGTGCTAGAAGGAGGGGGAGCACCGGGGAGCTGTTTTTT.

This clonotype was counted at least ten times. The J gene is TRBJ2-5, the V gene TRBV12-3 or TRBV12-4; D possibly corresponds to TRBD1 (6 bases). V was shortened by 5 bases and J by 5 bases, with 21 bases between the two germline ends. The CDR3 loop spans 16 amino acids. The CDR3 sequence: CASSLGLLDRPETQYF. The CDR3 DNA reads TGTGCCAGCAGTCTAGGCTTACTTGACAGGCCGGAGACCCAGTACTTC.

This clonotype was seen many times. This chain joins TRBV29-1 and TRBJ1-1; weak D call: TRBD1 (6 bases). From germline, CDR1 is SQVTM and CDR2 ANQGSEA. V lost 6 bases, J lost 5 bases, and 13 bases lay in between. The CDR3 runs 12 residues. CDR3 protein: CSVGQGKTEAFF. The CDR3 DNA sequence: TGCAGCGTGGGCCAGGGGAAGACTGAAGCTTTCTTT.

This clonotype was counted only a few times. This rearrangement joins TRBV3-1 to TRBJ2-7; 7 bases fit TRBD2. The CDR3 length is 14 residues. The V gene's germline CDR1 is LGHDT and CDR2 YNNKEL (reference sequence). The J segment lost 3 bases and the V segment lost 4 bases, leaving 6 bases of the junction unmatched. The CDR3 sequence is CASSPLAGDYEQYF. The DNA for the CDR3 is TGTGCCAGCAGCCCCCTCGCGGGGGACTACGAGCAGTACTTC.

The genes are TRBV7-6 and TRBJ1-6; tentative D call: TRBD1 (6 bases). Trimming shortened V by 2 bases and J by 3 bases, and 11 bases separated the two germline ends. Germline-derived CDR1 and CDR2 are SGHVS and FNYEAQ. The CDR3 consists of 16 residues. CDR3 sequence: CASSLLAGVYNSPLHF. The DNA of the CDR3 is TGTGCCAGCAGCTTATTAGCAGGGGTCTATAATTCACCCCTCCACTTT.

This clonotype has at least ten counts. The chain uses TRBV4-2 and TRBJ2-1; 14 bases line up with TRBD2. The V segment lost 4 bases and the J segment 10 bases; nucleotides outside the gene matches: 6. From germline, CDR1 is LGHNA and CDR2 YNFKEQ. The CDR3 has 15 amino acids. The CDR3 coding sequence is TGTGCCAGCAGCCCTAGACTAGCGGGGGGGCCCGAGCAGTTCTTC. This encodes CASSPRLAGGPEQFF.

This clonotype has only a few counts. This sequence joins TRBV12-5 and TRBJ1-1; maybe TRBD1 (5 bases). The germline V gene encodes CDR1 LGHNT and CDR2 FRNRAP. There are 13 residues in the CDR3. Trimming pared 7 bases from V and 1 base from J, leaving 10 bases between. The CDR3 DNA is TGTGCTAGTGTTTACCAGGGGAACACTGAAGCTTTCTTT. This codes for CASVYQGNTEAFF.

This chain links TRBV20-1 with TRBJ1-5; TRBD1 agrees at 7 bases. Germline V CDR1 and CDR2: DFQATT, SNEGSKA (reference sequence). This CDR3 has 17 amino acids. Trimming cost V 1 base and J 0 bases; bases outside gene matches: 9. CDR3 protein: CSARGPGQTYSNQPQHF. The CDR3 nucleotides are TGCAGTGCTAGAGGGCCGGGACAGACTTATAGCAATCAGCCCCAGCATTTT.

This clonotype has a count of ten or more. The chain carries TRBV6-5 and TRBJ2-7; the match to TRBD1 covers 8 bases. Per germline, CDR1 MNHEY and CDR2 SVGAGI. CDR3 length: 16 residues. Trimming removed 2 bases from V and 1 base from J; junction bases left unmatched: 7. CDR3 loop: CASSYPWTGTSYEQYF. The CDR3, as DNA: TGTGCCAGCAGTTACCCTTGGACAGGGACTTCCTACGAGCAGTACTTC.

This clonotype has just a few counts. V and J are TRBV4-2 and TRBJ2-3, with 10 bases identical to TRBD2. The CDR3 extends over 16 amino acids. With V trimmed by 4 bases and J by 0 bases, 4 bases remained unmatched. Germline V lookup: CDR1 LGHNA, CDR2 YNFKEQ. The CDR3 bases are TGTGCCAGCAGCCCGTGGACTAGCGGAAGCACAGATACGCAGTATTTT. This sequence encodes CASSPWTSGSTDTQYF.

The chain uses TRBV30 and TRBJ2-1; D possibly corresponds to TRBD1 (5 bases). Trimming pared 0 bases from V and 5 bases from J, leaving 11 bases between. The germline V gene has CDR1 GTSNPN and CDR2 SVGIG (reference sequence). The CDR3 covers 14 residues. CDR3 nucleotide sequence: TGTGCCTGGAGTGTGGGGCTTGTTCACAATGAGCAGTTCTTC. The encoded protein is CAWSVGLVHNEQFF.

This clonotype has at least ten counts. This chain uses TRBV4-3 with TRBJ2-5, with TRBD1 matching over 8 bases. The V gene's germline CDR1 is LGHNA and CDR2 YSLEER. The CDR3 is 17 amino acids. The V segment lost 0 bases and the J segment 1 base; nucleotides outside the gene matches: 7. CDR3 protein: CASSQEDRAWGQETQYF. The DNA of the CDR3 is TGCGCCAGCAGCCAAGAGGACAGGGCTTGGGGCCAAGAGACCCAGTACTTC.

Ten or more counts support this clonotype. The chain is built from TRBV5-1 and TRBJ1-6, with 7 bases aligning to TRBD1. The CDR3 is 16 amino acids. Per germline, CDR1 SGHRS and CDR2 YFSETQ. The V and J ends lost 6 bases and 8 bases, in that order; junction bases with no gene match: 14. The CDR3 reads CASTARQIGQDSPLHF. Here the CDR3 DNA reads TGCGCCAGCACCGCCAGACAGATTGGACAGGATTCACCCCTCCACTTT.

The rearrangement uses TRBV19 and TRBJ2-7; D call uncertain. The V end was cut by 7 bases, the J end by 7 bases, with 14 bases between. CDR1 is LNHDA and CDR2 is SQIVND in the germline V gene (reference sequence). This CDR3 comprises 12 residues. CDR3 sequence reads: CASKALPREQYF. Here the CDR3 DNA reads TGTGCCAGTAAGGCACTGCCCCGGGAGCAGTACTTC.

This clonotype was recorded once. The chain combines TRBV4-3 with TRBJ2-5, with D unresolved. This CDR3 contains 13 residues. The germline V gene has CDR1 LGHNA and CDR2 YSLEER. Trimming shortened V by 0 bases and J by 10 bases, and 12 bases separated the two germline ends. The CDR3: CASSQDSGRSQYF. The CDR3, as DNA: TGCGCCAGCAGCCAAGATTCAGGCCGGAGCCAGTACTTC.